A selection of T cell receptor beta chains follows, all from one sample in a study of blood T cell repertoires in COVID-19. TCRdb keeps only in-frame clones here, not all; method: immunoSEQ multiplex PCR. The sample consists of 200,000 to 250,000 clones, 82% of them appearing once. Input material: peripheral blood. Receptors originate from a woman older than 75 with COVID-19, enrolled during active disease. Each CDR3 is given with its conserved first and last residue.

V | CDR3
TRBV5-1 | CASSQDSSNQPQHF
TRBV18 | CASQHPFRLDGYTF
TRBV7-9 | CASVPPGRNTIYF
TRBV6-6 | CAGMTGGRTDTQYF
TRBV5-1 | CASSYGTSGRTAYEQYF
TRBV7-2 | CASSLGGDYEQYF
TRBV19 | CASSISFSGGQFF
TRBV11-3 | CASSLDSGGTISYEQYF
TRBV27 | CASSLIPFSGAWGAGELFF
TRBV30 | CAWSVQRWSSGTGDYGYTF
TRBV5-4 | CASSLQVYSNTEAFF
TRBV24-1 | CATSDLGQGGRDTQYF
TRBV7-3 | CASSLGQGRGETQYF
TRBV30 | CAWSLGVNTEAFF
TRBV19 | CASSAREVPYGYTF
TRBV5-1 | CASSVGWGGVSQETQYF
TRBV15 | CATSRDSQNSPLHF
TRBV12-3/TRBV12-4 | CASSLREKNEQFF
TRBV3-1/TRBV3-2 | CASSQKGGEQYF
TRBV18 | CASSPSSTGATEAFF
TRBV9 | CASSVGEGHFYEQYF
TRBV6-2/TRBV6-3 | CASSTYKSGSGLYEQYF
TRBV10-2 | CASNGQLGQPQHF
TRBV28 | CASRGQRFGYTF
TRBV9 | CASARGSLGYGYTF
TRBV7-9 | CASSLAAGGLSEQYF
TRBV7-3 | CASSHRGQGPYEQYF
TRBV5-1 | CASSPSTGMAGTIYF
TRBV4-1 | CASSQPTDTGELFF
TRBV27 | CASSPTGGFGYTF